This entry concerns a single TCR beta chain. Its target is unknown. These data originate in a study of cytomegalovirus exposure and HLA in healthy donors. Study-level background: Earlier sequencing of about 179 million T cells yielded approximately 100 million unique TCR beta sequences.

Germline V gene data show CDR1 as KGHSH and CDR2 as LQKENI. Deletions cut 2 bases from V and 1 base from J, with 5 bases between. CDR3 length equals 13 residues. Overall study results and limits: HLA restriction was apparent for most CMV-associated TCR beta chains in a later analysis. A previous analysis found most TCR beta V segments productive roughly 87% or roughly 30% of the time.

This PCR relied on a set of 60 Vbeta primers and 13 Jbeta primers. TCRdb's table, derived via immunoSEQ multiplex PCR, lists solely in-frame clones and lacks some. The sample's table shows about 210,000 clones. This chain links TRBV18 with TRBJ1-1; D remains ambiguous. Source material: PBMCs. This receptor was taken from a woman between 25 and 40 years old in good health and CMV-seropositive. The CDR3 is CASSPTENTEAFF. CDR3 nucleotide sequence: TGTGCCAGCTCACCAACAGAGAACACTGAAGCTTTCTTT.